The 23 T cell receptor beta chains below all came from one sample that was sequenced in a study of metastatic and nonmetastatic thyroid tumors (TCRdb year 2020). Library method: PCR. Sequencing instrument: Illumina HiSeq 4000. The public reads were run again by TCRdb, first through fastp at Q25 and then through MiXCR, and only productive beta chains were kept. The table for this sample lists tens of thousands of clones; about 29% of them were counted only once. The top ten clonotypes cover approximately 11% of the sample. No treatment had been received by any patient before thyroid surgery. Source material: blood. The receptors here all came from a male donor with papillary thyroid cancer or a benign thyroid nodule (not recorded which). Some clones in this sample may be carry-over from other donors' samples.

This clone came up many times. The gene calls are TRBV5-1 and TRBJ2-4; TRBD1 agrees at 10 bases. The CDR3 is 15 residues long. V lost 2 bases and J lost 3; bases outside the gene matches: 2. The V gene's germline CDR1 is SGHRS and CDR2 YFSETQ. DNA for the CDR3: TGCGCCAGCAGCTTAGGACAGGGGGACAAAAACATTCAGTACTTC. Protein product: CASSLGQGDKNIQYF. Drawing the rest from reference TRBV5-1 and TRBJ2-4, the complete variable domain is KAGVTQTPRYLIKTRGQQVTLSCSPISGHRSVSWYQQTPGQGLQFLFEYFSETQRNKGNFPGRFSGRQFSNSRSEMNVSTLELGDSALYLCASSLGQGDKNIQYFGAGTRLSVL.

This chain connects TRBV11-2 to TRBJ2-6; the match to TRBD1 covers 7 bases. The CDR3 has 16 residues. With 8 bases clipped from V and 0 bases from J, the junction kept 7 bases outside the gene matches. The V gene's germline CDR1 is SGHAT and CDR2 FQNNGV. DNA for the CDR3: TGTGCCAGCCGCGACAGGGCAAACTCTGGGGCCAACGTCCTGACTTTC. It translates to CASRDRANSGANVLTF.

This clone is termed medium-sized. This chain joins TRBV27 and TRBJ2-1; D might be TRBD1 (7 bases). This CDR3 contains 14 residues. V lost 6 bases to trimming and J lost 8 bases, with 17 bases between them. Germline loops: CDR1 MNHEY, CDR2 SMNVEV (reference sequence). Written as DNA, the CDR3 is TGTGCCAGCAGGGGCGGGGACAGTATCTATGAGCAGTTCTTC. Translation: CASRGGDSIYEQFF.

This clone was counted ten times or more. V is TRBV7-8 and J is TRBJ2-7; no definite D call. Deletions cut 1 base from V and 4 bases from J, with 8 bases between. Germline assignment: CDR1 SGHVS and CDR2 FQNEAQ. This CDR3 contains 13 residues. The CDR3, as DNA: TGTGCCAGCAGCTTAGTACCCCTATACGAGCAGTACTTC. Its protein product is CASSLVPLYEQYF.

Turning to this clone: One end of the junction is discordant with germline, which a read error may explain. The rearrangement joins TRBV2 to TRBJ2-3; a weak D match, TRBD2 (6 bases). Germline V gene sequence: CDR1 SNHLY, CDR2 FYNNEI. The CDR3 extends over 18 amino acids. The CDR3 region has the DNA TGTGCCAGCAGTGAAGAGTCTAGCGCGAGGTTCACCACAAATACGCAGTATTTT. Translated, it gives CASSEESSARFTTNTQYF.

This clone occurred a few times. V usage is TRBV6-1 and J usage is TRBJ1-2; D is uncertain. CDR1 is MNHNS, CDR2 SASEGT, per germline. The CDR3 runs 13 residues. Trimming left V 2 bases short and J 7 bases short, with 11 bases between. The CDR3: CASSELTTVGYTF. Written as DNA, the CDR3 is TGTGCCAGCAGTGAATTGACGACGGTTGGCTACACCTTC.

The chain couples TRBV28 to TRBJ2-7; D uncertain. V was pared by 3 bases and J by 5 bases, with 20 bases between. Germline CDR1 is MDHEN and CDR2 is SYDVKM. CDR3 length: 16 amino acids. The CDR3 sequence: CASSFLTVFLENEQYF. As DNA, the CDR3 is TGTGCCAGCAGTTTCCTTACGGTCTTCTTAGAGAACGAGCAGTACTTC.

In its sample, this clone ranks as medium-sized. The J gene is TRBJ2-3, the V gene TRBV20-1, with 12 bases aligning to TRBD2. J lost 8 bases, V lost 0 bases, and 12 bases had no gene match. Germline values: CDR1 DFQATT, CDR2 SNEGSKA (reference sequence). The CDR3 spans 17 residues. This chain's CDR3 is CSARDTASGRARGTQYF. CDR3 in DNA: TGCAGTGCTAGAGATACGGCTAGCGGGAGGGCCCGGGGTACGCAGTATTTT.

This clone was seen repeatedly, ten times or more. The V gene is TRBV27, the J gene TRBJ2-1; 13 positions agree with TRBD2. The junction had 9 bases not matched to a gene; V was cut back by 4 bases and J by 6 bases. Germline lookup yields CDR1 MNHEY and CDR2 SMNVEV (reference sequence). This CDR3 is 17 amino acids long. This CDR3 reads CASSSGLAGVLGNEQFF. The CDR3 DNA reads as TGTGCCAGCAGTTCAGGACTAGCGGGAGTGTTAGGCAATGAGCAGTTCTTC.

This clone was observed a few times. V is TRBV12-3 or TRBV12-4 and J is TRBJ1-5, with a possible D match to TRBD1 (5 bases). V gave up 1 base and J gave up 6 bases, with 7 bases separating them. The CDR3 extends over 13 amino acids. The CDR3 spells CASSLDGGQPQHF. In nucleotides, the CDR3 is TGTGCCAGCAGTTTAGACGGGGGTCAGCCCCAGCATTTT.

Judged by abundance, this clone is medium-sized. CDR3: CATTDRAYGYTF. CDR3 nucleotide sequence: TGTGCCACTACGGACAGGGCCTATGGCTACACCTTC. The rearrangement links TRBV6-1 to TRBJ1-2; 8 positions match TRBD1. The CDR3 totals 12 residues. The trim removed 10 bases at V and 4 bases at J, leaving 5 bases unmatched. The germline gives CDR1 MNHNS, CDR2 SASEGT.

This clone showed up just a few times. The V call is TRBV6-4, the J call TRBJ2-2, with TRBD1 matching 8 bases. Germline V CDR1 and CDR2: MRHNA, SNTAGT. This CDR3 is 14 amino acids long. The V gene end was trimmed by 2 bases and the J gene end by 4 bases; junction bases not matched to a gene: 0. In DNA, the CDR3 is TGTGCCAGCAGTGACGGACAGGGCACCGGGGAGCTGTTTTTT. Amino acids: CASSDGQGTGELFF.

This clone was counted only a few times. The chain links TRBV6-9 to TRBJ2-2, with D possibly matching TRBD2 (6 bases). V was trimmed by 2 bases and J by 2 bases, leaving 18 bases between them. This CDR3 contains 18 residues. Germline V gives CDR1 MNHGY, CDR2 SVAAGI. CDR3 region: CASSYKGGGGENTGELFF. CDR3 DNA sequence: TGTGCCAGCAGTTATAAGGGAGGTGGAGGGGAAAACACCGGGGAGCTGTTTTTT.

This clone is termed medium-sized (0.01 to 0.1%). The rearrangement links TRBV6-1 to TRBJ1-5; unclear D gene. The germline V and J ends were trimmed by 5 bases and 3 bases, with 11 bases remaining between them. This CDR3 region has 14 residues. Looked up from germline, CDR1 is MNHNS and CDR2 is SASEGT. The DNA for the CDR3 is TGTGCCAGCAGTCTTGGAGGTAACAATCAGCCCCAGCATTTT. It encodes CASSLGGNNQPQHF.

This clone was observed a few times. V and J are TRBV7-6 and TRBJ2-7; D not certain. CDR3 length: 12 residues. CDR1 and CDR2 (germline): SGHVS, FNYEAQ. V gave up 3 bases and J gave up 4 bases, with 7 bases separating them. CDR3 DNA: TGTGCCAGCAGCTTCATCGGGTACGAGCAGTACTTC. It specifies CASSFIGYEQYF.

This clone was seen only a few times. This chain links TRBV20-1 with TRBJ2-3; the match to TRBD2 covers 9 bases. V was pared by 4 bases and J by 2 bases, with 1 base of the junction left unmatched. There are 13 residues in the CDR3. The germline CDR1 and CDR2 sequences are DFQATT and SNEGSKA (reference sequence). CDR3 sequence (DNA): TGCAGTGCTACTAGCGGGGTCACAGATACGCAGTATTTT. Amino acid sequence: CSATSGVTDTQYF.

This clone turned up a few times. The chain uses TRBV28 and TRBJ2-1, with D possibly matching TRBD1 (7 bases). The CDR3 spans 13 residues. Looked up from germline, CDR1 is MDHEN and CDR2 is SYDVKM. The V gene lost 10 bases and the J gene lost 8 bases, with 18 bases spanning the gap. The CDR3 is CATYPGGGDEQFF. The CDR3 nucleotides read TGTGCCACCTACCCAGGGGGAGGAGATGAGCAGTTCTTC.

With respect to this clone: The junction differs from germline at one of its ends, possibly a read error. This chain joins TRBV5-5 and TRBJ2-3; D is uncertain. The CDR3 has 15 amino acids. The germline V gene encodes CDR1 SGHKS and CDR2 YYEKEE (reference sequence). The CDR3, as DNA: TGTTCCAGCAGCTTGGATCACACTATCACAGATACGCAGTATTTT. Translating gives CSSSLDHTITDTQYF.

The chain employs TRBV3-1 and TRBJ2-7, with unresolved D. Trimming stripped 2 bases from V and 6 bases from J, with 11 bases between. Germline values: CDR1 LGHDT, CDR2 YNNKEL (reference sequence). This CDR3 is built from 13 residues. CDR3 protein: CASSQRSESEQYF. In DNA, the CDR3 is TGTGCCAGCAGCCAACGTTCCGAGAGCGAGCAGTACTTC.

This clone was recorded at least ten times. The V and J genes are TRBV19 and TRBJ2-3, with 11 nucleotides matching TRBD2. Germline V lookup: CDR1 LNHDA, CDR2 SQIVND (reference sequence). Losses at the gene ends were 7 bases for V and 4 bases for J; bases not matched to a gene: 7. The CDR3 extends over 15 amino acids. CDR3 DNA: TGTGCCAGTAACACACTAGCGGGAGATGCAGATACGCAGTATTTT. The encoded protein is CASNTLAGDADTQYF.

The chain combines TRBV5-5 with TRBJ1-1, with TRBD1 matching over 8 bases. The length of the CDR3 is 14 residues. Per germline, CDR1 SGHKS and CDR2 YYEKEE (reference sequence). V dropped 4 bases and J dropped 0; count of bases not matched to a gene: 2. CDR3 DNA: TGTGCCAGCAGCCACAGGGGGATGAACACTGAAGCTTTCTTT. Translated: CASSHRGMNTEAFF.

The gene calls are TRBV6-2 or TRBV6-3 and TRBJ2-5, with 11 bases matching TRBD2. Trimming removed 11 bases from V and 5 bases from J; junction bases left unmatched: 7. Germline values: CDR1 MNHEY, CDR2 SVGEGT. The CDR3 is 13 residues long. CDR3 residues: CAVTSGSGETQYF. CDR3 nucleotide sequence: TGTGCCGTCACTAGCGGGAGTGGGGAGACCCAGTACTTC.

This chain connects TRBV2 to TRBJ2-1; 8 nucleotides agree with TRBD1. J gave up 2 bases and V 1 base, and 7 bases lay outside the gene matches. Germline lookup yields CDR1 SNHLY and CDR2 FYNNEI. The CDR3 loop spans 17 amino acids. CDR3 bases: TGTGCCAGCAGTGAAGACCGGACAGGGTCCCCCTACAATGAGCAGTTCTTC. This gives the protein CASSEDRTGSPYNEQFF. Combining the CDR3 with reference TRBV2 and TRBJ2-1 gives the whole variable domain EPEVTQTPSHQVTQMGQEVILRCVPISNHLYFYWYRQILGQKVEFLVSFYNNEISEKSEIFDDQFSVERPDGSNFTLKIRSTKLEDSAMYFCASSEDRTGSPYNEQFFGPGTRLTVL.